What follows are 3 T cell receptor beta chains derived from one specimen sequenced in a study. Clones were read by immunoSEQ multiplex PCR, and TCRdb kept only the in-frame ones, dropping some. Of 55,000 to 70,000 clones in the sample, about 93% were seen once. The specimen was PBMCs. These receptors were taken from a middle-aged man with rheumatoid arthritis.

This clone showed up just once. The chain is built from TRBV24-1 and TRBJ2-5, with D perhaps matching TRBD2 (6 bases). This CDR3 is built from 15 residues. Between the trimmed V and J ends, which lost 6 bases and 3 bases, there was a span of 16 bases. Per germline, CDR1 KGHDR and CDR2 SFDVKD. CDR3 in amino acids: CATSLGDGGKETQYF. The DNA of the CDR3 is TGTGCCACCAGTCTTGGGGACGGGGGTAAAGAGACCCAGTACTTC.

This CDR3 is CASSPGGSSSYEQYF. The CDR3 nucleotides are TGTGCCAGCAGCCCAGGGGGCTCCAGCTCCTACGAGCAGTACTTC. This sequence joins TRBV14 and TRBJ2-7; 8 nucleotides line up with TRBD1. The germline V gene encodes CDR1 SGHDN and CDR2 FVKESK. Trimming removed 4 bases from V and 0 bases from J; junction bases left unmatched: 5. The CDR3 covers 15 residues. Full variable domain (remainder filled in from reference TRBV14 and TRBJ2-7): EAGVTQFPSHSVIEKGQTVTLRCDPISGHDNLYWYRRVMGKEIKFLLHFVKESKQDESGMPNNRFLAERTGGTYSTLKVQPAELEDSGVYFCASSPGGSSSYEQYFGPGTRLTVT.

The J gene is TRBJ2-7, the V gene TRBV12-3 or TRBV12-4; D not certain. The CDR3 runs to 11 residues. V was shortened by 8 bases and J by 3 bases, with 8 bases between the two germline ends. DNA of the CDR3: TGTGCCAGCGGACCGGGCTACGAGCAGTACTTC. It is translated as CASGPGYEQYF.